This passage covers 10 T cell receptor beta chains from one sample sequenced in a study of metastatic and nonmetastatic thyroid tumors. Each patient came to thyroid surgery without any prior treatment (of any kind). TCRdb re-called clones via MiXCR from the PCR reads. The repertoire consists of tens of thousands of clones, with 12% occurring once and the leading ten covering 8.5% to 10%. The specimen was blood. The source is a male donor with papillary thyroid cancer or a benign thyroid nodule (not recorded which). Some clones in this sample may be carry-over from other donors' samples.

Comments on this clone: A junction end diverges from the germline sequence, so it may reflect a read error. This chain uses TRBV3-1 with TRBJ1-1; weak D call: TRBD1 (6 bases). The CDR3 has 16 amino acids. Germline CDR1 and CDR2: LGHDT and YNNKEL (reference sequence). CDR3 sequence reads: CASIQDLGTSNTEAFF. In nucleotides, the CDR3 is TGTGCCAGCATCCAAGATCTTGGGACATCGAACACTGAAGCTTTCTTT.

This clone was counted only a few times. V and J are TRBV18 and TRBJ2-7; 11 bases are a match to TRBD2. With 3 bases clipped from V and 4 bases from J, the junction kept 5 bases outside the gene matches. The CDR3 runs to 15 residues. Germline V gives CDR1 KGHSH, CDR2 LQKENI. The CDR3 sequence: CASSPLSGREYEQYF. Written as DNA, the CDR3 is TGTGCCAGCTCACCCCTTAGCGGGAGGGAGTACGAGCAGTACTTC.

At least ten counts were recorded for this clone. The chain links TRBV10-3 to TRBJ2-3; D possibly uses TRBD1 or TRBD2 (5 bases each). V was trimmed by 7 bases and J by 6 bases, leaving 20 bases between them. CDR3 length: 15 residues. CDR1 ENHRY and CDR2 SYGVKD come from the germline V gene. CDR3 protein: CAITTGGGGFDTQYF. The CDR3, as DNA: TGTGCCATCACCACAGGCGGAGGCGGATTCGATACGCAGTATTTT.

The chain uses TRBV9 and TRBJ1-6; D gene uncertain. V was trimmed by 4 bases and J by 9 bases, leaving 14 bases between them. Per the germline V gene, CDR1 is SGDLS and CDR2 is YYNGEE. The CDR3 consists of 14 residues. CDR3 nucleotide sequence: TGTGCCAGCAGCCCCGGGGATGCAGGTTCACCCCTCCACTTT. Its translation: CASSPGDAGSPLHF.

About this clone itself: Since a much larger clone is just one base distant, this may be a read error. V and J are TRBV4-2 and TRBJ2-1; 13 bases fit TRBD2. CDR3 length: 15 amino acids. Per the germline V gene, CDR1 is LGHNA and CDR2 is YNFKEQ. The V gene end was trimmed by 6 bases and the J gene end by 8 bases; junction bases not matched to a gene: 7. As DNA, the CDR3 is TGTGCCAGCAGTCAACTAGCGGGAGGGCGCCATGAGCAGTTCTTC. This codes for CASSQLAGGRHEQFF.

This clone appeared many times. V is TRBV6-1 and J is TRBJ1-1, with TRBD1 identical over 9 bases. Trimming at V came to 7 bases and at J to 4 bases, leaving 10 bases not matched to a gene. The germline CDR1 and CDR2 sequences are MNHNS and SASEGT. This CDR3 region has 15 residues. The DNA for the CDR3 is TGTGCCAGCAACCGGGACAGGGTCCTTACCACTGAAGCTTTCTTT. Translation: CASNRDRVLTTEAFF.

This clone has a count of ten or more. This chain joins TRBV7-2 and TRBJ2-1, with TRBD2 as a possible D gene (5 bases). The V gene's germline CDR1 is SGHTA and CDR2 FQGNSA. V lost 5 bases and J 8 bases, leaving 22 bases between the germline ends. CDR3 size: 16 residues. CDR3 residues: CASSPRPIGLTDEQFF. The CDR3 DNA is TGTGCCAGCAGCCCAAGACCTATAGGACTCACCGATGAGCAGTTCTTC.

This clone was detected ten times or more. The chain has TRBV7-3 and TRBJ2-7; D call uncertain. The V end was cut by 1 base, the J end by 3 bases, with 7 bases between. The germline CDR1 and CDR2 sequences are SGHTA and FQGTGA. The length of the CDR3 is 13 residues. This chain's CDR3 is CASSLNEDYEQYF. The CDR3 DNA follows: TGTGCCAGCAGCTTAAATGAGGACTACGAGCAGTACTTC. The variable domain in full, with the rest retrieved from reference TRBV7-3 and TRBJ2-7, is GAGVSQTPSNKVTEKGKYVELRCDPISGHTALYWYRQSLGQGPEFLIYFQGTGAADDSGLPNDRFFAVRPEGSVSTLKIQRTERGDSAVYLCASSLNEDYEQYFGPGTRLTVT.

As for this clone: The sample contains more than one DNA sequence encoding this CDR3. J is TRBJ2-7 and V is TRBV3-1; D unclear. The CDR3 has 15 amino acids. Germline values: CDR1 LGHDT, CDR2 YNNKEL (reference sequence). Trimming cost V 2 bases and J 5 bases, with 16 bases left between them. CDR3 residues: CASSQSSRSPHEQYF. The DNA of the CDR3 is TGTGCCAGCAGCCAATCGAGTCGCAGTCCCCACGAGCAGTACTTC.

V is TRBV7-2 and J is TRBJ2-2; 9 bases match TRBD2. CDR1 is SGHTA and CDR2 is FQGNSA in the germline V gene. The junction had 3 bases not matched to a gene; V was cut back by 3 bases and J by 4 bases. The CDR3 is 15 amino acids. The CDR3 is CASSFGGGATGELFF. CDR3 DNA: TGTGCCAGCAGCTTTGGCGGGGGGGCCACCGGGGAGCTGTTTTTT.